This T cell receptor (beta chain) originates from a study of regulatory T cells in long-lasting Graves disease. Both iRepertoire HTBI primers and Arm-PCR of CDR3 regions were used to build the TCR beta libraries. Via MiXCR, TCRdb re-called the multiplex PCR reads, giving one row per CDR3 protein. This table holds roughly 450,000 distinct CDR3 sequences, less than 25% found once. Time point here: persistent/refractory GD, antithyroid drugs over 5 years with positive TRAb. PBMC RNA served as the TCR library source. The length of the CDR3 is 11 residues. Germline V lookup: CDR1 SGHDT, CDR2 YYEEEE. V dropped 4 bases and J dropped 6 bases, with 6 bases sitting between them.

The sample was peripheral blood mononuclear cells (PBMCs), taken when the disease was refractory, from a patient treated with antithyroid drugs. V gene TRBV5-6 combines with J gene TRBJ2-3; D unresolved. This TCR was sampled from a female donor with Graves disease. DNA of the CDR3: TGTGCCAGCAGCGACGGCGATACGCAGTATTTT. Its protein product is CASSDGDTQYF.